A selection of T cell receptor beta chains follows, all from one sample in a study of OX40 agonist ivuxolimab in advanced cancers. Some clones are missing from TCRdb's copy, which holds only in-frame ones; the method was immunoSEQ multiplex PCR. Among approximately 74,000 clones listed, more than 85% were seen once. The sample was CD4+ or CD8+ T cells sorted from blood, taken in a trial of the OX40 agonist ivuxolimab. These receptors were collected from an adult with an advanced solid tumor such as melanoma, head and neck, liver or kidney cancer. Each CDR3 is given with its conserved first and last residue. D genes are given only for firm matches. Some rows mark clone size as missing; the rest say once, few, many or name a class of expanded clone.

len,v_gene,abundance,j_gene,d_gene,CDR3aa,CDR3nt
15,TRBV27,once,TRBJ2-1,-,CASSLIASSYNEQFF,TGTGCCAGCAGTTTAATTGCCAGCTCCTACAATGAGCAGTTCTTC
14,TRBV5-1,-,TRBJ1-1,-,CASSLVQGRNEAFF,TGCGCCAGCAGCTTGGTTCAGGGACGGAATGAAGCTTTCTTT
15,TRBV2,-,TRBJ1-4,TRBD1,CASRGSTGTQEKLFF,TGTGCCAGCAGGGGCTCGACAGGGACTCAGGAAAAACTGTTTTTT
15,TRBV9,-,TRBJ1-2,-,CASSVVGAGLEGYTF,TGTGCCAGCAGCGTAGTTGGGGCAGGGCTTGAAGGCTACACCTTC
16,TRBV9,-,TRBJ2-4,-,CASSVGSAGGINIQYF,TGTGCCAGCAGCGTAGGATCCGCCGGCGGGATCAACATTCAGTACTTC
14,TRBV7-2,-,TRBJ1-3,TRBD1,CASSNGQGGNTIYF,TGTGCCAGCAGCAACGGACAGGGTGGAAACACCATATATTTT
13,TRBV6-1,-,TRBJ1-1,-,CASRIMLNTEAFF,TGTGCCAGCAGAATAATGTTGAACACTGAAGCTTTCTTT
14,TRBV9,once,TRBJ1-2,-,CASSVAGDVDGYTF,TGTGCCAGCAGCGTAGCAGGGGACGTGGATGGCTACACCTTC
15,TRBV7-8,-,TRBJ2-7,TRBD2,CASSQTSARSYEQYF,TGTGCCAGCAGCCAGACTAGCGCTCGCTCCTACGAGCAGTACTTC
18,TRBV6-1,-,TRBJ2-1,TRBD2,CASSEAPRSGSGRGEQFF,TGTGCCAGCAGTGAGGCCCCCCGCAGCGGGAGTGGGCGGGGTGAGCAGTTCTTC
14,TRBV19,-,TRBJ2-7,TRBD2,CASSGSGSGGEQYF,TGTGCCAGTAGTGGTAGCGGGAGCGGGGGCGAGCAGTACTTC
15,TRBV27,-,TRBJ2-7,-,CASSPLTRGSYEQYF,TGTGCCAGCAGCCCCCTAACTAGGGGCTCCTACGAGCAGTACTTC
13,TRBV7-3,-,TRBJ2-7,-,CASSPTGSYEQYF,TGTGCCAGCAGTCCAACAGGGTCCTACGAGCAGTACTTC
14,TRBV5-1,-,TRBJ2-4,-,CASSLGGSKNIQYF,TGCGCCAGCAGCTTAGGAGGATCCAAAAACATTCAGTACTTC
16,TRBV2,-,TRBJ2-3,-,CASSEIGGNRGPGRGF,TGTGCCAGCAGTGAAATCGGGGGTAATCGCGGCCCTGGCCGAGGCTTT
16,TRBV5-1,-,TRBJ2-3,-,CASSSAGSTSTDTQYF,TGCGCCAGCAGCTCGGCAGGATCCACTAGCACAGATACGCAGTATTTT
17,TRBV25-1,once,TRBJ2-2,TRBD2,CASRPSGRAANTGELFF,TGTGCCAGCCGGCCTAGCGGGAGGGCCGCGAACACCGGGGAGCTGTTTTTT
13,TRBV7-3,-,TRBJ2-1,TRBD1,CASGTGPYNEQFF,TGTGCCAGCGGGACAGGACCCTACAATGAGCAGTTCTTC
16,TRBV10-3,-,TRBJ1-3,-,CAISEKDGRFRNTIYF,TGTGCCATCAGTGAGAAGGACGGCCGGTTTCGAAACACCATATATTTT
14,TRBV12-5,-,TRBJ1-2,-,CASGMGAQIDGYTF,TGTGCTAGTGGTATGGGGGCGCAGATCGATGGCTACACCTTC
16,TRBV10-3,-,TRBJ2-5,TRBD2,CAISDVAGGPSETQYF,TGTGCCATCAGTGATGTAGCGGGAGGGCCCTCGGAGACCCAGTACTTC
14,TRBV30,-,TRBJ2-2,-,CAWRGFRESGELFF,TGTGCCTGGAGGGGCTTCAGGGAATCCGGGGAGCTGTTTTTT
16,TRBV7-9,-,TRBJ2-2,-,CASSFPSTANTGELFF,TGTGCCAGCAGCTTTCCATCGACGGCGAACACCGGGGAGCTGTTTTTT
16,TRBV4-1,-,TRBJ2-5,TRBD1,CASSHEGVRGLKTQYF,TGCGCCAGCAGCCATGAGGGGGTCAGGGGGCTAAAGACCCAGTACTTC
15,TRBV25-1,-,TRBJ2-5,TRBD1,CASSELGQGSETQYF,TGTGCCAGCAGTGAATTGGGACAGGGGTCGGAGACCCAGTACTTC
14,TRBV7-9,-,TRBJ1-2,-,CASSPGPLMRSYTF,TGTGCCAGCAGCCCTGGGCCCTTAATGCGGAGCTACACCTTC
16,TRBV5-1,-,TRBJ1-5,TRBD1,CASSQPGQGGNQPQHF,TGCGCCAGCAGCCAACCGGGACAGGGTGGTAATCAGCCCCAGCATTTT
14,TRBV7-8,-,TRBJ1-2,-,CASSPESEHYGYTF,TGTGCCAGCAGCCCGGAATCGGAGCACTATGGCTACACCTTC
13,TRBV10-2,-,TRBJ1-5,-,CASMKQGFQPQHF,TGCGCCAGCATGAAACAGGGTTTTCAGCCCCAGCATTTT
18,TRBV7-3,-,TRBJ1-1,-,CASSLNPSRGRKDTEAFF,TGTGCCAGCAGCTTAAATCCCTCACGGGGGCGGAAGGACACTGAAGCTTTCTTT
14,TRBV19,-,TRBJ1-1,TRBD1,CASSIRDRGTEAFF,TGTGCCAGTAGTATCCGGGACAGGGGGACTGAAGCTTTCTTT
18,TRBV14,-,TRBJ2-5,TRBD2,CASSHGASGRDYQETQYF,TGTGCCAGCAGCCACGGGGCTAGCGGGAGGGACTACCAAGAGACCCAGTACTTC
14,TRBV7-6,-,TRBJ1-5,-,CASSPGGMGQPQHF,TGTGCCAGCAGCCCGGGGGGGATGGGTCAGCCCCAGCATTTT
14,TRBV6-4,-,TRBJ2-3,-,CASSEGVRTDTQYF,TGTGCCAGCAGTGAAGGGGTCCGCACAGATACGCAGTATTTT
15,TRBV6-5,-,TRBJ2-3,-,CASSYPGASTDTQYF,TGTGCCAGCAGTTACCCCGGGGCTAGCACAGATACGCAGTATTTT
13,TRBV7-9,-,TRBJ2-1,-,CASSAGLRNEQFF,TGTGCCAGCAGCGCCGGACTACGCAATGAGCAGTTCTTC
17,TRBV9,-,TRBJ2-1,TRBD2,CASSVGIGTSGRNEQFF,TGTGCCAGCAGCGTAGGAATTGGGACTAGCGGGAGAAATGAGCAGTTCTTC
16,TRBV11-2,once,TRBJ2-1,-,CASRPFGRNSYNEQFF,TGTGCCAGCAGACCCTTCGGGCGGAACTCCTACAATGAGCAGTTCTTC
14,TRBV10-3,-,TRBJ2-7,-,CAISAGAGTYEQYF,TGTGCCATCAGTGCAGGGGCCGGGACCTACGAGCAGTACTTC
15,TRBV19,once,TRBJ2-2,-,CASLRTAQNTGELFF,TGTGCCAGTTTAAGGACAGCCCAGAACACCGGGGAGCTGTTTTTT
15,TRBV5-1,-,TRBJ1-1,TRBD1,CASSLLLGQGTEAFF,TGCGCCAGCAGCTTGCTGCTGGGACAGGGCACTGAAGCTTTCTTT
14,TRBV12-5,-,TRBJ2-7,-,CASGFRDPPYEQYF,TGTGCTAGTGGTTTCCGGGACCCACCCTACGAGCAGTACTTC
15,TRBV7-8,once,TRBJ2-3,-,CASSLDLGVADTQYF,TGTGCCAGCAGCTTAGATCTCGGTGTCGCGGATACGCAGTATTTT
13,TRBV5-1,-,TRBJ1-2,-,CASSSGGPQGYTF,TGCGCCAGCAGTTCCGGTGGGCCCCAGGGCTACACCTTC
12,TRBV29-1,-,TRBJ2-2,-,CSAEGNTGELFF,TGCAGCGCCGAAGGGAACACCGGGGAGCTGTTTTTT
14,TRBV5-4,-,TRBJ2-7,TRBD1,CASSFPDRGPEQYF,TGTGCCAGCAGCTTTCCAGACAGGGGGCCAGAGCAGTACTTC
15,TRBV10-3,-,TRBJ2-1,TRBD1,CAISGVTGGYNEQFF,TGTGCCATCAGTGGGGTCACAGGGGGATACAATGAGCAGTTCTTC
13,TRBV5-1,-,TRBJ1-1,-,CASSLSTMTEAFF,TGCGCCAGCAGCCTAAGTACGATGACTGAAGCTTTCTTT
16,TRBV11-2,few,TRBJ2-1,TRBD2,CASRRTSGVTYNEQFF,TGTGCCAGCAGACGCACTAGCGGAGTAACCTACAATGAGCAGTTCTTC
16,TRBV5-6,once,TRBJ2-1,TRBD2,CASSPRAGLAGNEQFF,TGTGCCAGCAGCCCCCGGGCAGGACTAGCGGGTAATGAGCAGTTCTTC
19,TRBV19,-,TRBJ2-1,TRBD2,CASRNLAGGLGASYNEQFF,TGTGCCAGTAGGAACCTAGCGGGAGGCCTAGGGGCCTCCTACAATGAGCAGTTCTTC